This T cell receptor beta chain derives from a study of shared clonotypes between healthy human individuals. Study-wide points: Estimated clonotype richness was generally higher in naive than memory subsets. Depth of sequencing was expected to influence donor clonotype sharing.

CDR3 length equals 12 residues. Germline assignment: CDR1 SGHNT and CDR2 YENEEA. Across several immunoSEQ plates, the genomic DNA of each subset was split evenly. The authors' processing: Filtering differed, since immunoSEQ gave only junction sequences and no quality scores. TCRdb's copy holds only in-frame clones and misses some; the assay was immunoSEQ multiplex PCR. V and J calls and clone size are as listed in that table; D and trimming were resolved from the DNA. This sample has hundreds of thousands of clones, with approximately 79% found just once. With respect to this clone: What it recognizes is unknown. A read error may produce the germline difference seen at one junction end.

The V gene is TRBV11-3, the J gene TRBJ1-1; D gene unclear. The receptor was derived from a woman aged 25 to 39 in good health. The sequencing sample was made of memory CD4+ T cells sorted from blood. Regarding subset: CD45RA-negative fraction. The CDR3, as DNA: TGTGCCAGCAGCTTTGGCCACACAGAAGCTTTCTTT. Translated: CASSFGHTEAFF.